This T cell receptor beta chain was retrieved from a study of T cells after yellow fever vaccination. General observations from the study: On re-exposure, the response was weaker but peaked faster, at day 5 versus 15.

This clonotype has just a few counts. The antigen remains unidentified. TCRdb redid the calling of the 5' RACE reads with MiXCR, one entry per CDR3 protein. Here the sample spans about 350,000 distinct CDR3 sequences, about 8.3% being singletons. The sequencing used PBMCs, collected roughly seven weeks after the first yellow fever vaccination. This TCR derives from a young man who received the YFV17D yellow fever vaccine.

DNA of the CDR3: TGTGCCAGCAGCTGGACAGGGGGAGGCTCCTATAATTCACCCCTCCACTTT. This translates into CASSWTGGGSYNSPLHF. The chain joins TRBV7-6 to TRBJ1-6, with 10 positions matching TRBD1. Trimming cost V 4 bases and J 0 bases; bases outside gene matches: 3. There are 17 residues in the CDR3. Looked up from germline, CDR1 is SGHVS and CDR2 is FNYEAQ. The full variable domain, with the rest looked up from reference TRBV7-6 and TRBJ1-6, is GAGVSQSPRYKVTKRGQDVALRCDPISGHVSLYWYRQALGQGPEFLTYFNYEAQQDKSGLPNDRFSAERPEGSISTLTIQRTEQRDSAMYRCASSWTGGGSYNSPLHFGNGTRLTVT.